This T cell receptor (beta chain) appears in the sequencing data of a study of cytomegalovirus exposure and HLA in healthy donors. This clone was observed once. Trimming left V 7 bases short and J 6 bases short, with 19 bases between. Germline CDR1 is MDHEN and CDR2 is SYDVKM. This CDR3 comprises 14 residues. 13 Jbeta primers and 60 Vbeta primers were used for the PCR. The method was immunoSEQ multiplex PCR; TCRdb's version includes in-frame clones alone and lacks a portion of them. The sample contains hundreds of thousands of clones, around four fifths of which appear only once. What was sequenced was PBMCs. The V and J genes are TRBV28 and TRBJ2-7; TRBD2 might be the D (5 bases). The sequence was collected from a male donor in good health and CMV-seronegative. CDR3 bases: TGTGCCAGCACCCCAGCGTCGGGGTTCGGCGAGCAGTACTTC. This translates into CASTPASGFGEQYF. The full variable domain, rest sourced from reference TRBV28 and TRBJ2-7, is DVKVTQSSRYLVKRTGEKVFLECVQDMDHENMFWYRQDPGLGLRLIYFSYDVKMKEKGDIPEGYSVSREKKERFSLILESASTNQTSMYLCASTPASGFGEQYFGPGTRLTVT.